This TCR beta chain was observed in a study of Graves' ophthalmopathy and Graves' hyperthyroidism. Study-wide points: Ophthalmopathy progression was predicted with around 71% sensitivity and around 72% specificity. In blood, most expanded thyroid clonotypes above 0.001 frequency were also detected. Using 13 signatures, a model distinguished ophthalmopathy from stable hyperthyroidism, reaching around 87% sensitivity and approximately 84% specificity.

The TCR beta CDR3 regions underwent amplification from RNA transcripts. Amplification began with first-round RT-PCR using HTBI primers, then second-round multiplex PCR was performed. TCRdb redid the calling of the multiplex PCR reads with MiXCR, one entry per CDR3 protein. Of 150,000 or so distinct CDR3 sequences listed, roughly 36% are singletons. The V gene end was trimmed by 10 bases and the J gene end by 0 bases; junction bases not matched to a gene: 5. CDR3 length equals 13 residues. The V gene's germline CDR1 is MDHEN and CDR2 SYDVKM. In this sample, this clonotype turned up many times. Antigen: not known.

V and J are TRBV28 and TRBJ2-7, with 8 nucleotides matching TRBD1. The material sequenced was peripheral blood. The clonotype originates from a man in his thirties or forties with Graves' ophthalmopathy. The CDR3 DNA reads as TGTGCCACCAACAGGGGGTCCTCCTACGAGCAGTACTTC. Its protein is CATNRGSSYEQYF. The full variable domain, its missing parts supplied by reference TRBV28 and TRBJ2-7, is DVKVTQSSRYLVKRTGEKVFLECVQDMDHENMFWYRQDPGLGLRLIYFSYDVKMKEKGDIPEGYSVSREKKERFSLILESASTNQTSMYLCATNRGSSYEQYFGPGTRLTVT.